The 11 T cell receptor beta chains reported below all come from one sample, sequenced in a study of blood T cell repertoires in COVID-19. Libraries were prepared by immunoSEQ multiplex PCR; TCRdb keeps only in-frame clonotypes and omits some of them. The data hold under 150,000 clones, with around 83% observed a single time. The sample was PBMCs or T cells enriched from blood (not recorded which). These receptors came from a young man who had recovered from COVID-19.

The J gene is TRBJ2-7, the V gene TRBV2, with 9 bases identical to TRBD1. Unmatched junction bases numbered 3, after V lost 6 bases and J lost 0 bases. CDR1 is SNHLY and CDR2 is FYNNEI in the germline V gene. CDR3 length: 14 residues. CDR3 DNA: TGTGCCAGCAGGGGACAGGGATTCTCCTACGAGCAGTACTTC. Translation: CASRGQGFSYEQYF.

The gene calls are TRBV5-4 and TRBJ2-5; TRBD2 is a possible D gene (5 bases). The CDR3 totals 14 residues. Trimming took off 2 bases at V and 1 base at J, with 9 bases between the two ends. CDR1 SGHNT and CDR2 YYREEE come from the germline V gene (reference sequence). Here the CDR3 reads CASSFSGPQETQYF. CDR3 nucleotides: TGTGCCAGCAGCTTCAGCGGCCCCCAAGAGACCCAGTACTTC.

This rearrangement joins TRBV12-5 to TRBJ2-1, with a weak D call TRBD1 (5 bases). With 0 bases removed from V and 7 bases from J, the gap between germline ends came to 25 bases. The CDR3 runs to 19 residues. From germline, CDR1 is LGHNT and CDR2 FRNRAP. In DNA, the CDR3 is TGTGCTAGTGGTTTGGTAGTACCCCTGGGCCAGGGCGCAGGGAATGAGCAGTTCTTC. Translating it yields CASGLVVPLGQGAGNEQFF. The full variable domain, its missing parts supplied by reference TRBV12-5 and TRBJ2-1, is DARVTQTPRHKVTEMGQEVTMRCQPILGHNTVFWYRQTMMQGLELLAYFRNRAPLDDSGMPKDRFSAEMPDATLATLKIQPSEPRDSAVYFCASGLVVPLGQGAGNEQFFGPGTRLTVL.

The chain has TRBV9 and TRBJ1-1, with D hard to call. The V gene's germline CDR1 is SGDLS and CDR2 YYNGEE. Deletions cut 0 bases from V and 4 bases from J, with 13 bases between. The CDR3 contains 15 residues. The CDR3 protein is CASSVGEVGGTEAFF. CDR3 in DNA: TGTGCCAGCAGCGTAGGAGAGGTAGGAGGCACTGAAGCTTTCTTT.

This sequence joins TRBV19 and TRBJ1-6; D is uncertain. The CDR3 has 14 residues. V was trimmed by 0 bases and J by 9 bases, leaving 9 bases between them. Germline V gene data show CDR1 as LNHDA and CDR2 as SQIVND (reference sequence). The CDR3 protein is CASSIDLFSSPLHF. The CDR3 nucleotides read TGTGCCAGTAGTATAGATCTTTTCTCTTCACCCCTCCACTTT.

V usage is TRBV7-9 and J usage is TRBJ2-2, with D uncertain. Germline V gene sequence: CDR1 SEHNR, CDR2 FQNEAQ (reference sequence). V lost 5 bases and J lost 5, with 3 bases in between. The CDR3 is made up of 11 amino acids. The CDR3 coding sequence is TGTGCCAGCAGCCCTACCGGGGAGCTGTTTTTT. Encoded protein: CASSPTGELFF.

The V and J genes are TRBV12-3 or TRBV12-4 and TRBJ1-1; 7 bases are a match to TRBD1. This CDR3 spans 11 amino acids. V shed 6 bases and J 7 bases; nucleotides not matched to a gene: 2. CDR3 loop: CASRRQGEAFF. The DNA for the CDR3 is TGTGCCAGCAGACGACAGGGTGAAGCTTTCTTT.

This chain links TRBV19 with TRBJ1-6, with D perhaps matching TRBD1 (5 bases). V gave up 6 bases and J gave up 7 bases, with 19 bases separating them. This CDR3 is built from 16 residues. Germline V gene data show CDR1 as LNHDA and CDR2 as SQIVND (reference sequence). CDR3 bases: TGTGCCAGTAGCGCCGGGGGACCGCAGGCCAATTCACCCCTCCACTTT. Protein product: CASSAGGPQANSPLHF.

This chain joins TRBV10-3 and TRBJ1-2; 7 bases align to TRBD1. Unmatched junction bases numbered 8, after V lost 0 bases and J lost 4 bases. Germline V gives CDR1 ENHRY, CDR2 SYGVKD. The CDR3 runs 16 residues. CDR3 protein: CAISESTRGEAYGYTF. The CDR3 bases are TGTGCCATCAGTGAGTCGACCAGGGGGGAGGCCTATGGCTACACCTTC.

V is TRBV5-1 and J is TRBJ1-1, with a possible D match to TRBD1 (5 bases). Trimming stripped 2 bases from V and 2 bases from J, with 7 bases between. The V gene's germline CDR1 is SGHRS and CDR2 YFSETQ. The CDR3 loop spans 13 amino acids. This chain's CDR3 is CASSFGGNTEAFF. The CDR3 DNA follows: TGCGCCAGCAGCTTCGGGGGTAACACTGAAGCTTTCTTT.

This clone has just one count. The chain combines TRBV7-6 with TRBJ1-6; D ambiguous. Per the germline V gene, CDR1 is SGHVS and CDR2 is FNYEAQ. V gave up 3 bases and J gave up 7 bases, with 13 bases separating them. There are 15 residues in the CDR3. The CDR3 spells CASSLQENINSPLHF. The CDR3 nucleotides read TGTGCCAGCAGCTTGCAGGAAAACATAAATTCACCCCTCCACTTT.